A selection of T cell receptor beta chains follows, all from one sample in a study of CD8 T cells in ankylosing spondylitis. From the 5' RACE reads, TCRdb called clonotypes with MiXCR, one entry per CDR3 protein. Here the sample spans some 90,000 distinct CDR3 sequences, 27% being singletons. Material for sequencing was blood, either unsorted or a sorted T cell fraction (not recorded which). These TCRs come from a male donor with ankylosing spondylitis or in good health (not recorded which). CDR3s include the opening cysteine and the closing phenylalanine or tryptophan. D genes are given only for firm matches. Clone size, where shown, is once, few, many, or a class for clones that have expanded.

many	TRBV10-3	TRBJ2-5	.	TGTGCCATCAGTTCAGACCAAGAGACCCAGTACTTC	CAISSDQETQYF
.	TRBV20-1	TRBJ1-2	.	TGCAGTGCCACATCTGGTGCAACGGATTATGGCTACACCTTC	CSATSGATDYGYTF
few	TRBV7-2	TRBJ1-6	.	TGTGCCAGCAGCACCCGTAAGGCAGGTCGGAATTCACCCCTCCACTTT	CASSTRKAGRNSPLHF
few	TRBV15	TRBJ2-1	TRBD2	TGTGCCACCAGCAGAGATATGGCGGGGGCCTACAATGAGCAGTTCTTC	CATSRDMAGAYNEQFF
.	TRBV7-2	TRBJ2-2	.	TGTGCCAGCAGCTACCATCTAGCGTCGAACACCGGGGAGCTGTTTTTT	CASSYHLASNTGELFF
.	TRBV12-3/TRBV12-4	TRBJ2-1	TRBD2	TGTGCCAGCAGAGGTAGCGGGGCCAAGAGGAATGAGCAGTTCTTC	CASRGSGAKRNEQFF
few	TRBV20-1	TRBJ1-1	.	TGCAGTGCTAGAGAATGGGGTTTTCGCACTGAAGCTTTCTTT	CSAREWGFRTEAFF
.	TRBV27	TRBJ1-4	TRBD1	TGTGCCAGCAGTCCAGACAGGGAAACGGGTAATGAAAAACTGTTTTTT	CASSPDRETGNEKLFF
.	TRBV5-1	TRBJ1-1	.	TGCGCCAGCAGCTCCGGTTGGAACACTGAAGCTTTCTTT	CASSSGWNTEAFF
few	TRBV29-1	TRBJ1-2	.	TGCAGCGTTGCGTGGTTTCAGGAGGATGGCTACACCTTC	CSVAWFQEDGYTF
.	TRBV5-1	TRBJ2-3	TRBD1	TGCGCCAGCAGCTTCACAGGGGGCGTAGGGGCCGGCACAGATACGCAGTATTTT	CASSFTGGVGAGTDTQYF
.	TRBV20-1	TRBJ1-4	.	TGCAGTGCTGGAGGACAGTCTAATGAAAAACTGTTTTTT	CSAGGQSNEKLFF
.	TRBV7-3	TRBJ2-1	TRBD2	TGTGCCAGCAGCCCGTCTAGCGGGTCCTACAATGAGCAGTTCTTC	CASSPSSGSYNEQFF
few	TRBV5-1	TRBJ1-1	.	TGCGCCAGCAGCTGGAAGGAAATTAACACTGAAGCTTTCTTT	CASSWKEINTEAFF